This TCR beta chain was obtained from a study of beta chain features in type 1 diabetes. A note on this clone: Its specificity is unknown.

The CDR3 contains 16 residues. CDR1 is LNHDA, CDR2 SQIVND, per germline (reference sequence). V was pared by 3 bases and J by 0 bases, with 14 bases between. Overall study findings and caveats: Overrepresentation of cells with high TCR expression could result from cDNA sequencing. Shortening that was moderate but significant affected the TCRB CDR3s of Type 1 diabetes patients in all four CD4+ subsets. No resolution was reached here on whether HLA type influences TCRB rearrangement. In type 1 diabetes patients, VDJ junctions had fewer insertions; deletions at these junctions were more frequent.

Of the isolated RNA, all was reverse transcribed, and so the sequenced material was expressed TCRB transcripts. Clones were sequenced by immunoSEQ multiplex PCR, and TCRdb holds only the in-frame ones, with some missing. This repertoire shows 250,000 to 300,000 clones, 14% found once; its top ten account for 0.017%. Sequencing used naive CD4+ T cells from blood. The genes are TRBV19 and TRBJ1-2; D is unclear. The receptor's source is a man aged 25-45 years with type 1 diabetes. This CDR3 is CASSMTVGGANYGYTF. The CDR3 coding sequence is TGTGCCAGTAGTATGACGGTCGGCGGAGCTAACTATGGCTACACCTTC.